This T cell receptor beta chain was sequenced during a study of cytomegalovirus exposure and HLA in healthy donors. Study-wide findings and caveats: The study listed 164 cytomegalovirus-associated TCR beta chains.

To note about this clone: Its cognate antigen is unknown.

The V gene lost 8 bases and the J gene lost 3 bases, with 15 bases spanning the gap. Germline V CDR1 and CDR2: LNHDA, SQIVND (reference sequence). This CDR3 is built from 14 residues. 60 Vbeta and 13 Jbeta primers were used in PCR. Profiled with immunoSEQ multiplex PCR; TCRdb holds only in-frame clones, not every one. Among 200,000 or so clones listed, 70% to 80% were seen once. What was sequenced was PBMCs. The rearrangement joins TRBV19 to TRBJ2-3; tentative D call: TRBD1 (5 bases). This sequence originates from a woman in her thirties in good health and CMV-seropositive. The CDR3 DNA reads as TGTGCCAGTGATTCCAGGGAACCGACAGATACGCAGTATTTT. This encodes CASDSREPTDTQYF.